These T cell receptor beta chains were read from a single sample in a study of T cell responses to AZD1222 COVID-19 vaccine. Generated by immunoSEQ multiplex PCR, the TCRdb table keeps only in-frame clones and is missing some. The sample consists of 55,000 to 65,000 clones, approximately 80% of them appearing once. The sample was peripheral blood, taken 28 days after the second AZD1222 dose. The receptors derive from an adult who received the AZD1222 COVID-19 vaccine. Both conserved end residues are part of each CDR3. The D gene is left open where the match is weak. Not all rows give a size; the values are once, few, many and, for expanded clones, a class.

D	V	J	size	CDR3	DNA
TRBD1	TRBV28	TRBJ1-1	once	CASSTWTGGTEAFF	TGTGCCAGCAGTACCTGGACAGGGGGAACTGAAGCTTTCTTT
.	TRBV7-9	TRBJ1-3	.	CASSLRGSGNTIYF	TGTGCCAGCAGCTTGCGGGGGTCTGGAAACACCATATATTTT
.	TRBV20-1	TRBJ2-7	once	CSASKGPYEQYF	TGCAGTGCTAGTAAAGGGCCCTACGAGCAGTACTTC
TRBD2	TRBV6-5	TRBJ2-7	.	CASSWGLAAPSEQYF	TGTGCCAGCAGCTGGGGACTAGCGGCTCCCTCCGAGCAGTACTTC
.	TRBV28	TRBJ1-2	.	CASSFTGPEKGYTF	TGTGCCAGCAGTTTTACGGGGCCTGAGAAGGGCTACACCTTC
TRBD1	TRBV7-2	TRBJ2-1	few	CASSLGQGSYNEQFF	TGTGCCAGCAGCCTGGGACAGGGCTCCTACAATGAGCAGTTCTTC
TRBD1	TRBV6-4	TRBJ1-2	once	CASSDMAGTAYGYTF	TGTGCCAGCAGTGACATGGCCGGGACAGCCTATGGCTACACCTTC
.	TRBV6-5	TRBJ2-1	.	CASTVSQSSYNEQFF	TGTGCCAGCACCGTTAGCCAGAGCTCCTACAATGAGCAGTTCTTC
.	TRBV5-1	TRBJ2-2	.	CASSFSDTNTGELFF	TGCGCCAGCAGCTTTTCAGACACCAACACCGGGGAGCTGTTTTTT
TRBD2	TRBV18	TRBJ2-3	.	CASSLALGGRASDTQYF	TGTGCCAGCTCCCTAGCGCTAGGCGGGAGGGCCTCAGATACGCAGTATTTT
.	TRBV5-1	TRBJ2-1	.	CASSPTRGEQFF	TGCGCCAGCAGCCCCACTAGAGGCGAGCAGTTCTTC
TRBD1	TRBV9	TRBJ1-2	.	CASSNLGDREVGYGYTF	TGTGCCAGCAGCAACCTCGGGGACAGGGAGGTTGGGTATGGCTACACCTTC
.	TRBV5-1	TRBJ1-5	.	CASSLEGGGGQPQHF	TGCGCCAGCAGCTTGGAAGGGGGAGGAGGTCAGCCCCAGCATTTT